Shown below are 12 T cell receptor beta chains from a single sample sequenced in a study of radiation and T cells in renal cell carcinoma. Time point of the sample: blood 4 weeks post-SBRT, at nephrectomy. Treatment of the sample: 15 Gy SBRT to primary tumor, nephrectomy 4 weeks later. This table comes from immunoSEQ multiplex PCR, and its TCRdb copy is limited to in-frame clones, with some not included. The data contain about 78,000 clones, nearly 90% of them singletons. This material consisted of blood, taken from a patient whose treatment included radiotherapy and nephrectomy. All receptors derive from a woman between 65 and 79 years old with renal cell carcinoma.

The chain uses TRBV6-5 and TRBJ1-2; D gene uncertain. Germline lookup yields CDR1 MNHEY and CDR2 SVGAGI. The CDR3 covers 15 residues. The ends were cut back, 4 bases at V and 0 bases at J, with 12 bases in the middle. CDR3 sequence reads: CASSSGRPTNYGYTF. DNA of the CDR3: TGTGCCAGCAGTTCGGGGAGGCCCACTAACTATGGCTACACCTTC.

Points on this clone: Compared with germline, one end of the junction differs, possibly owing to a read error. The V gene is TRBV7-7, the J gene TRBJ2-1, with TRBD1 matching 8 bases. There are 14 residues in the CDR3. CDR1 is SSHAT, CDR2 FNYEAQ, per germline (reference sequence). The CDR3 DNA reads TGTGCTAGCAGCTCCTCGACAGGGGTGGGTGAGCAGTTCTTC. It codes for CASSSSTGVGEQFF.

J is TRBJ1-2 and V is TRBV5-1; 7 nucleotides align to TRBD1. Germline CDR1 and CDR2: SGHRS and YFSETQ. Trimming cost V 3 bases and J 0 bases; bases outside gene matches: 14. This CDR3 is 18 amino acids long. CDR3 residues: CASSSPGGQKTTNYGYTF. In DNA form, the CDR3 reads TGCGCCAGCAGCTCCCCCGGGGGACAGAAGACAACTAACTATGGCTACACCTTC.

This chain connects TRBV30 to TRBJ2-7; D is perhaps TRBD1 (6 bases). There are 13 residues in the CDR3. The germline CDR1 and CDR2 sequences are GTSNPN and SVGIG (reference sequence). V dropped 0 bases and J dropped 3 bases, with 9 bases sitting between them. CDR3 protein: CAWSVSGDYEQYF. For the CDR3, the DNA is TGTGCCTGGAGTGTGTCAGGGGACTACGAGCAGTACTTC. Full variable domain (rest looked up from reference TRBV30 and TRBJ2-7): SQTIHQWPATLVQPVGSPLSLECTVEGTSNPNLYWYRQAAGRGLQLLFYSVGIGQISSEVPQNLSASRPQDRQFILSSKKLLLSDSGFYLCAWSVSGDYEQYFGPGTRLTVT.

The count of this clone is one. The V gene is TRBV6-1, the J gene TRBJ2-2; no clear D. This CDR3 region has 14 residues. In germline, CDR1 is MNHNS, CDR2 SASEGT. Between the trimmed V and J ends, which lost 1 base and 4 bases, there was a span of 7 bases. The CDR3 reads CASSEGKPTGELFF. In nucleotides, the CDR3 is TGTGCCAGCAGTGAAGGCAAACCCACCGGGGAGCTGTTTTTT.

J is TRBJ2-3 and V is TRBV7-6, with 13 positions matching TRBD2. V gave up 5 bases and J gave up 2 bases; unmatched junction bases: 4. This CDR3 spans 16 amino acids. The germline V gene encodes CDR1 SGHVS and CDR2 FNYEAQ. As DNA, the CDR3 is TGTGCCAGCAGCATAACTAGCGGGGGGGCCACAGATACGCAGTATTTT. As protein: CASSITSGGATDTQYF.

The chain has TRBV5-1 and TRBJ1-2, with TRBD1 matching 11 bases. This CDR3 is built from 13 residues. Germline loops: CDR1 SGHRS, CDR2 YFSETQ. With V trimmed by 7 bases and J by 7 bases, 6 bases remained unmatched. The CDR3 bases are TGCGCCAGCGGGACAGGGGGAGTTGGTGGCTACACCTTC. It yields the protein CASGTGGVGGYTF.

This clone was detected only once. This chain connects TRBV9 to TRBJ2-5, with TRBD2 matching 12 bases. This CDR3 region has 17 residues. Looked up from germline, CDR1 is SGDLS and CDR2 is YYNGEE. V lost 3 bases, J lost 4 bases, and 10 bases stayed unmatched. CDR3 protein: CASSGGGTSGFRETQYF. Here the CDR3 DNA reads TGTGCCAGCAGCGGGGGAGGGACTAGCGGGTTTCGAGAGACCCAGTACTTC. The full variable domain, completed using reference TRBV9 and TRBJ2-5, is DSGVTQTPKHLITATGQRVTLRCSPRSGDLSVYWYQQSLDQGLQFLIQYYNGEERAKGNILERFSAQQFPDLHSELNLSSLELGDSALYFCASSGGGTSGFRETQYFGPGTRLLVL.

This chain links TRBV7-2 with TRBJ2-7; D unclear. CDR1 is SGHTA and CDR2 is FQGNSA in the germline V gene. The CDR3 extends over 11 amino acids. V lost 5 bases and J lost 7, with 9 bases in between. CDR3 bases: TGTGCCAGCAGCCCGCGTGGGGAGCAGTACTTC. Its protein product is CASSPRGEQYF.

This clone was picked up a small number of times. The gene calls are TRBV9 and TRBJ1-6; unclear D gene. This CDR3 has 13 residues. Germline V lookup: CDR1 SGDLS, CDR2 YYNGEE. Trimming stripped 4 bases from V and 10 bases from J, with 12 bases between. The CDR3 is CASSPDWGSPLHF. CDR3 nucleotide sequence: TGTGCCAGCAGCCCCGATTGGGGATCACCCCTCCACTTT.

The rearrangement uses TRBV10-3 and TRBJ2-3, with 12 bases matching TRBD2. Losses at the gene ends were 6 bases for V and 5 bases for J; bases not matched to a gene: 3. Germline CDR1 is ENHRY and CDR2 is SYGVKD. The CDR3 is 14 amino acids. The CDR3 coding sequence is TGTGCCATCAGCCGACTAGCGGGGGAAGATACGCAGTATTTT. It specifies CAISRLAGEDTQYF.

This chain links TRBV28 with TRBJ1-1; D is ambiguous. Germline CDR1 MDHEN, CDR2 SYDVKM. Trimming left V 2 bases short and J 2 bases short, with 12 bases between. The CDR3 runs to 15 residues. The CDR3 region has the DNA TGTGCCAGCAGTTTAGAGGACTACCGAAACACTGAAGCTTTCTTT. Encoded protein: CASSLEDYRNTEAFF.